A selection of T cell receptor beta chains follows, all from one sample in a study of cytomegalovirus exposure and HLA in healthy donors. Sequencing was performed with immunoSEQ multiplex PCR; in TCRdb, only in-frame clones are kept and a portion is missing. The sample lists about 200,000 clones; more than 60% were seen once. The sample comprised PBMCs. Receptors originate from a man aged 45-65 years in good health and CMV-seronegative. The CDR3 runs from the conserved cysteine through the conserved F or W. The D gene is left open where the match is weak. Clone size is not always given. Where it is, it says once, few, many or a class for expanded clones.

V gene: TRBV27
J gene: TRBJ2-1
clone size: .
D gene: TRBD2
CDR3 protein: CASSFISGRAYNEQFF
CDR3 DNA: TGTGCCAGCAGTTTCATTAGCGGGAGGGCGTACAATGAGCAGTTCTTC

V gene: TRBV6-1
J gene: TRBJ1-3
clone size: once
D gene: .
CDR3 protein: CASGREISGNTIYF
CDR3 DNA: TGTGCCAGCGGTAGAGAAATCTCTGGAAACACCATATATTTT

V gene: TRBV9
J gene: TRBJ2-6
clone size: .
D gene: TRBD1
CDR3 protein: CASSVDTGQLGRSGANVLTF
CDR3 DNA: TGTGCCAGCAGCGTGGATACGGGACAGTTAGGACGCTCTGGGGCCAACGTCCTGACTTTC

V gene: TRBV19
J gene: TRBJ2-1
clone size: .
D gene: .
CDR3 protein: CASSIGLAGRQFF
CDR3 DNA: TGTGCCAGTAGTATCGGCCTCGCGGGTCGGCAGTTCTTC

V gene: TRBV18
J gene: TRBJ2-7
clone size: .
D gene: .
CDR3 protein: CASSTRRGQAYEQYF
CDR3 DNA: TGTGCCAGCTCTACCCGACGGGGACAAGCCTACGAGCAGTACTTC

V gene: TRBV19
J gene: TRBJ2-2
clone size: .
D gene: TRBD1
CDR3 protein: CASTMDRGGIGGGELFF
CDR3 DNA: TGTGCCAGTACTATGGACAGGGGGGGAATAGGTGGCGGGGAGCTGTTTTTT

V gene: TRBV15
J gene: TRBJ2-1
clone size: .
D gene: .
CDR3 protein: CATSRVLVYNEQFF
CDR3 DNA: TGTGCCACCAGCAGAGTTCTAGTCTACAATGAGCAGTTCTTC

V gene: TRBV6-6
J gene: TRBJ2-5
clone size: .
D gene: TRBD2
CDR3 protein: CASSSPASGSETQYF
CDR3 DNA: TGTGCCAGCAGCTCCCCGGCTAGCGGGAGTGAGACCCAGTACTTC

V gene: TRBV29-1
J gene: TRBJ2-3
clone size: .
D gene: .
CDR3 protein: CSVEEVGTDTQYF
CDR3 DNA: TGCAGCGTTGAAGAGGTAGGCACAGATACGCAGTATTTT

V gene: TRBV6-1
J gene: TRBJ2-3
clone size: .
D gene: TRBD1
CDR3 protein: CASSRWDSRADTQYF
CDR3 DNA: TGTGCCAGCAGTCGCTGGGACAGTAGGGCAGATACGCAGTATTTT

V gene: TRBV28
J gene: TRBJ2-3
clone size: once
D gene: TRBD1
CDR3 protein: CASSPWTGVDTQYF
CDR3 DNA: TGTGCCAGCAGTCCCTGGACAGGGGTAGATACGCAGTATTTT

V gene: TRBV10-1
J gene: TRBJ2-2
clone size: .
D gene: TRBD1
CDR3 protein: CASSGTGASNTGELFF
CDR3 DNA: TGCGCCAGCAGTGGGACAGGGGCTTCGAACACCGGGGAGCTGTTTTTT

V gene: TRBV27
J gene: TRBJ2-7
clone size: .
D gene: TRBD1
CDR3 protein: CASSSDRGPYEQYF
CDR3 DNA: TGTGCCAGCAGTTCCGACAGGGGGCCCTACGAGCAGTACTTC

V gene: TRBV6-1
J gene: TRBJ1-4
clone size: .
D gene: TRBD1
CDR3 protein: CASRGTGGGEKLFF
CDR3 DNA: TGTGCCAGCAGGGGGACAGGGGGCGGTGAAAAACTGTTTTTT

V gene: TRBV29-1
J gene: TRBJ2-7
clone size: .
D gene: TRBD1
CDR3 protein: CSVRTGGFYEQYF
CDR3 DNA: TGCAGCGTTAGGACAGGGGGATTCTACGAGCAGTACTTC

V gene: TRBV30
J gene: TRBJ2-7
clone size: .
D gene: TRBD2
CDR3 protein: CAWTLGVAGGREQYF
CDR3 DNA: TGTGCCTGGACCCTCGGGGTAGCGGGAGGGCGCGAGCAGTACTTC

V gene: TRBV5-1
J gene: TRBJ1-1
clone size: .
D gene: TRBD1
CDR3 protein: CASSGTGGETEAFF
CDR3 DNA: TGCGCCAGCAGCGGAACAGGGGGCGAGACTGAAGCTTTCTTT

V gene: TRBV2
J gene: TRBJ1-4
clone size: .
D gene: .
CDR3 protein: CASSGWAGATNEKLFF
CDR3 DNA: TGTGCCAGCAGTGGATGGGCAGGGGCAACTAATGAAAAACTGTTTTTT

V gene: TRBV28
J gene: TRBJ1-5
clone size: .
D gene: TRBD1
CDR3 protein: CASIATGFQPQHF
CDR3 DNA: TGTGCCAGCATCGCGACAGGGTTTCAGCCCCAGCATTTT

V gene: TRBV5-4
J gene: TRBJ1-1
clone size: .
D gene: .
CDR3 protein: CASSRGGTEAFF
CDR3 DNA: TGTGCCAGCAGCCGGGGGGGCACTGAAGCTTTCTTT

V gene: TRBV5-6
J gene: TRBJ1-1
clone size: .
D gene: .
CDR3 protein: CASSLGAGSVAEAFF
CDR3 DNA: TGTGCCAGCAGCTTGGGGGCAGGGTCGGTTGCTGAAGCTTTCTTT

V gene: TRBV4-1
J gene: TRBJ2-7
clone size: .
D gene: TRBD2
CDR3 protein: CASSLQTSSTYEQYF
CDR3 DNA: TGCGCCAGCAGCCTACAGACTAGCAGCACCTACGAGCAGTACTTC

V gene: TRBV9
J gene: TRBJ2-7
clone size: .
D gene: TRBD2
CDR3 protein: CASSVLAGGGEQYF
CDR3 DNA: TGTGCCAGCAGCGTACTAGCGGGAGGGGGCGAGCAGTACTTC

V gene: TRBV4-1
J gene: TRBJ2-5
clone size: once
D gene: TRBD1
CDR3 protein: CASSPGTGYQESQYF
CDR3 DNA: TGCGCCAGCAGTCCCGGGACAGGGTACCAAGAGTCCCAGTACTTC

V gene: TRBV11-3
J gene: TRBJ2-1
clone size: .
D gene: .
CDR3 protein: CASSQSGSSYNEQFF
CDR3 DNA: TGTGCCAGCAGCCAGAGCGGAAGCTCCTACAATGAGCAGTTCTTC

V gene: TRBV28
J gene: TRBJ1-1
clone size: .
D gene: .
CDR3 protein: CASSLFSNTEAFF
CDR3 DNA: TGTGCCAGCAGCCTATTTTCGAACACTGAAGCTTTCTTT

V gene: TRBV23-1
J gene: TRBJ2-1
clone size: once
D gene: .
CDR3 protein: CASSQSPIYNEQFF
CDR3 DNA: TGCGCCAGCAGTCAATCCCCCATCTACAATGAGCAGTTCTTC

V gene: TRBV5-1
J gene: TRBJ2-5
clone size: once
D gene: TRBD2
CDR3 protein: CASSGTSGRAAVKTQYF
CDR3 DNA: TGCGCCAGCTCGGGGACTAGCGGGAGGGCCGCCGTGAAGACCCAGTACTTC

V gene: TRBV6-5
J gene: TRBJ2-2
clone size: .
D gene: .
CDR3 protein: CASSLPGGELFF
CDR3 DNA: TGTGCCAGCAGTTTACCGGGCGGGGAGCTGTTTTTT

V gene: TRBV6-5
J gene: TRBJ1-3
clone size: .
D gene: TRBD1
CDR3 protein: CASSHRGSGNTIYF
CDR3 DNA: TGTGCCAGCAGCCACAGGGGATCTGGAAACACCATATATTTT

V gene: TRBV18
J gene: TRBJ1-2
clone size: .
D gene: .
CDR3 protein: CASSPLEGPDYGYTF
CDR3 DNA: TGTGCCAGCTCACCGCTGGAGGGGCCCGACTATGGCTACACCTTC

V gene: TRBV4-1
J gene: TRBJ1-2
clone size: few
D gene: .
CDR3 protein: CASSQGDIRLNYGYTF
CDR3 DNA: TGCGCCAGCAGCCAAGGGGACATCCGACTTAACTATGGCTACACCTTC

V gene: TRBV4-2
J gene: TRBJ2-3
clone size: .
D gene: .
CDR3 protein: CASSQDKGGVSTDTQYF
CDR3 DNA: TGTGCCAGCAGCCAAGATAAAGGGGGGGTAAGCACAGATACGCAGTATTTT

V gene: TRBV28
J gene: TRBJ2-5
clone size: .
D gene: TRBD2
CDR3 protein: CASTIAGGETQYF
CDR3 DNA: TGTGCCAGTACCATAGCGGGAGGAGAGACCCAGTACTTC

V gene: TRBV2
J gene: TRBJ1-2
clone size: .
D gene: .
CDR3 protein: CATSREALRYTF
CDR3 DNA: TGTGCCACCTCGAGAGAGGCCCTACGCTACACCTTC

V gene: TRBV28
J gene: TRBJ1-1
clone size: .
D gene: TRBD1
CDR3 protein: CASSVRQGRNTEAFF
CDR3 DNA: TGTGCCAGCAGTGTTCGACAGGGGCGGAACACTGAAGCTTTCTTT

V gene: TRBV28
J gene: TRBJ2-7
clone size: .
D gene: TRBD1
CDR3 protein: CASRYVRGQPYEQYF
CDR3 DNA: TGTGCCAGCAGGTATGTCAGGGGACAGCCCTACGAGCAGTACTTC

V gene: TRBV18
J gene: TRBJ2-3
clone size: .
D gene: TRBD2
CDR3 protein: CASSPPGLAGLGLYTQYF
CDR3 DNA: TGTGCCAGCTCACCACCGGGACTAGCGGGACTGGGGTTGTATACGCAGTATTTT

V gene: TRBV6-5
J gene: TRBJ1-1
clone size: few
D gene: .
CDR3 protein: CASNRNTEAFF
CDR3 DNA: TGTGCCAGCAACAGGAACACTGAAGCTTTCTTT

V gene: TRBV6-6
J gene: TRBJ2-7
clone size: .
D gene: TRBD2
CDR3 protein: CASSYRTSGREGEQYF
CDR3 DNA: TGTGCCAGCAGTTACCGGACTAGCGGGAGAGAGGGCGAGCAGTACTTC

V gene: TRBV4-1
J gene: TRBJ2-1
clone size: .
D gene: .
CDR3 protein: CASSETSGNNEQFF
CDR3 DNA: TGCGCCAGCAGCGAGACTAGTGGGAACAATGAGCAGTTCTTC

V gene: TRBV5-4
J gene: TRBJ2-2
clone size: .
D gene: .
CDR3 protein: CANSRELANTGELFF
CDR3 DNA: TGTGCCAACAGCCGAGAGTTGGCGAACACCGGGGAGCTGTTTTTT

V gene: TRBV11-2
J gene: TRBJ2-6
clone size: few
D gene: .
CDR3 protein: CASSSGRGLRASGANVLTF
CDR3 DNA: TGTGCCAGCAGCTCGGGCAGGGGATTACGGGCCTCTGGGGCCAACGTCCTGACTTTC

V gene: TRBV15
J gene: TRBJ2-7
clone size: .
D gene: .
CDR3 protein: CATSRETQRARSSYEQYF
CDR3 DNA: TGTGCCACCAGCAGAGAAACTCAGCGAGCGAGAAGCTCCTACGAGCAGTACTTC

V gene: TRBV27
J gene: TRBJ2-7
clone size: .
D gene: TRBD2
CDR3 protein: CASRLAGEQYF
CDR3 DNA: TGTGCCAGCCGACTAGCGGGCGAGCAGTACTTC

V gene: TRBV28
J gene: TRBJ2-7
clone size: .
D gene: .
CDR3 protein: CASSKDSRVEQYF
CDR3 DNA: TGTGCCAGCAGCAAAGACAGCCGTGTGGAGCAGTACTTC

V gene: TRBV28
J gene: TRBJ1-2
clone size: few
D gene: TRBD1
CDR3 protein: CASSKTGGGNYGYTF
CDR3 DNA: TGTGCCAGCAGCAAAACAGGGGGAGGTAACTATGGCTACACCTTC

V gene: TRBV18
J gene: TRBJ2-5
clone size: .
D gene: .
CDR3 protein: CASSPQAGQETQYF
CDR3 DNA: TGTGCCAGCTCACCACAGGCAGGGCAAGAGACCCAGTACTTC

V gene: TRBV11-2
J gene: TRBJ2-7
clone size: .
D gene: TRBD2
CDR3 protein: CASSSGTSGRLSYEQYF
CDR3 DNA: TGTGCCAGCAGCTCCGGGACTAGCGGGAGGCTCTCCTACGAGCAGTACTTC

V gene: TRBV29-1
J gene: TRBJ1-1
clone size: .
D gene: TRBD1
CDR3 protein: CSVLNRGWNTEAFF
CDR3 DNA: TGCAGCGTTCTCAACAGGGGATGGAACACTGAAGCTTTCTTT

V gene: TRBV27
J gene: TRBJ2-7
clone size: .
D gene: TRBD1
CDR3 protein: CASSEQGGRYEQYF
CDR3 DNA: TGTGCCAGCAGTGAACAGGGGGGTCGTTACGAGCAGTACTTC

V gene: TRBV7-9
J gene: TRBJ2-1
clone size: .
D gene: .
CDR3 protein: CASSTFGRTRNEQFF
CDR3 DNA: TGTGCCAGCAGTACCTTCGGAAGAACTAGGAATGAGCAGTTCTTC

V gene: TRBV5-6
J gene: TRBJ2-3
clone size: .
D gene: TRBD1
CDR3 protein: CASSYRGYADTQYF
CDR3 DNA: TGTGCCAGCAGTTACAGGGGGTACGCAGATACGCAGTATTTT

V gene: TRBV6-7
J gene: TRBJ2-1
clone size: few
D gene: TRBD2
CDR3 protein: CAVPGTRYSLSYNEQFF
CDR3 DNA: TGTGCCGTACCGGGGACTAGGTATTCGCTCTCCTACAATGAGCAGTTCTTC

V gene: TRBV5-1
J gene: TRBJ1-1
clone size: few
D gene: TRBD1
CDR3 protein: CASSGTGGWGTEAFF
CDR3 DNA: TGCGCCAGCAGCGGGACAGGGGGCTGGGGTACTGAAGCTTTCTTT